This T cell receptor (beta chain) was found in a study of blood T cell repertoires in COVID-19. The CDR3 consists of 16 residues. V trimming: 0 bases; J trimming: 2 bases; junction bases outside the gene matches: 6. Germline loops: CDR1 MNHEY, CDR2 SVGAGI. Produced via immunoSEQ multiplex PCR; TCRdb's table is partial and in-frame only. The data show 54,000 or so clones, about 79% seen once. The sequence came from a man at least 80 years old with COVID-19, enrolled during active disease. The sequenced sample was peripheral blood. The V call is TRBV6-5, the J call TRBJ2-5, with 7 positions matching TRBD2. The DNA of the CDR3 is TGTGCCAGCAGTTACTCGTCTAGCGGCTCGCAAGAGACCCAGTACTTC. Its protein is CASSYSSSGSQETQYF.